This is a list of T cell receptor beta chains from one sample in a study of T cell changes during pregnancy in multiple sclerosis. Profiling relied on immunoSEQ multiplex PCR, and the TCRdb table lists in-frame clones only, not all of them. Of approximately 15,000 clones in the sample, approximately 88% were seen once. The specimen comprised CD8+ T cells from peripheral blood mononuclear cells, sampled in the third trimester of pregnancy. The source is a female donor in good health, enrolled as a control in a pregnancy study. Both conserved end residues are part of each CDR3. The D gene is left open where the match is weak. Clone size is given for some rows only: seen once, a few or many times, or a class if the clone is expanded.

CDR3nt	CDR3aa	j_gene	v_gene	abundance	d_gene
TGTGCCAGCAGCGTAGGGTATCAGGGGAATGAGCAGTTCTTC	CASSVGYQGNEQFF	TRBJ2-1	TRBV9	NA	NA
TGTGCCTGGAGTGTAGGGGGCGGGGAGCAGTACTTC	CAWSVGGGEQYF	TRBJ2-7	TRBV30	NA	TRBD1
TGTGCCAGCAGCCAAACCAGCGGCACTGAAGCTTTCTTT	CASSQTSGTEAFF	TRBJ1-1	TRBV14	NA	NA
TGTGCCAGCAGCGTAGGGCAGATGTCCTACGAGCAGTACTTC	CASSVGQMSYEQYF	TRBJ2-7	TRBV9	NA	NA
TGTGCCAGCACTTCGGGACTAGTCTACGAGCAGTACTTC	CASTSGLVYEQYF	TRBJ2-7	TRBV7-9	NA	TRBD2
TGTGCCAGCAGCTTGGGGCAGGGGCACACTGAAGCTTTCTTT	CASSLGQGHTEAFF	TRBJ1-1	TRBV5-6	NA	NA
TGTGCCAGGAGTGGACTCTCATCCACAGATACGCAGTATTTT	CARSGLSSTDTQYF	TRBJ2-3	TRBV2	NA	NA
TGTGCCAGCACCGCCCGACAGGGGCAAAAGACCCAGTACTTC	CASTARQGQKTQYF	TRBJ2-5	TRBV6-1	NA	TRBD1
TGTGCCAGCAGTTACTCGAACGGGGGCACTGAAGCTTTCTTT	CASSYSNGGTEAFF	TRBJ1-1	TRBV6-5	NA	NA
TGTGCCAGCAGTTTATCGAAGGACAGGGGGTACACCTTC	CASSLSKDRGYTF	TRBJ1-2	TRBV27	NA	TRBD1
TGTGCCACAGATATCCAGGGACAGGGGGGCTATGAGCAGTTCTTC	CATDIQGQGGYEQFF	TRBJ2-1	TRBV19	NA	TRBD1
TGTGCCAGCAGTCGCCGAGGGCGGAATCAGCCCCAGCATTTT	CASSRRGRNQPQHF	TRBJ1-5	TRBV27	NA	NA
TGTGCCAGCAGCCCCGCGCCCCAAGAGACCCAGTACTTC	CASSPAPQETQYF	TRBJ2-5	TRBV6-5	NA	NA
TGTGCCAGCAGTGACGGGACAGGGGCCTACGAGCAGTACTTC	CASSDGTGAYEQYF	TRBJ2-7	TRBV6-6	NA	TRBD1
TGTGCCAGCAGCCAACGGACATCCCTACTTTTAGAGCAGTACTTC	CASSQRTSLLLEQYF	TRBJ2-7	TRBV6-5	NA	NA
TGTGCCAGTAGTATGGTGGGAGCCTACGAGCAGTACTTC	CASSMVGAYEQYF	TRBJ2-7	TRBV19	NA	NA
TGTGCCAGTGAGACAGGGATGAACACCGGGGAGCTGTTTTTT	CASETGMNTGELFF	TRBJ2-2	TRBV6-1	NA	TRBD1
TGTGCCAGCAGCGACGGACTAGCGGGGTCCCGAGAGACCCAGTACTTC	CASSDGLAGSRETQYF	TRBJ2-5	TRBV9	NA	TRBD2
TGTGCCAGCAGCTGGGGCCAGGGGGCTGGGTATGGCTACACCTTC	CASSWGQGAGYGYTF	TRBJ1-2	TRBV11-2	NA	TRBD1
TGTGCCACCAGCAGAGGCGAACAGCCCCAGCATTTT	CATSRGEQPQHF	TRBJ1-5	TRBV15	NA	NA
TGTGCCAGCAGTGAAGCGCTGCGGCGGGGGGGCTACAATGAGCAGTTCTTC	CASSEALRRGGYNEQFF	TRBJ2-1	TRBV2	NA	TRBD2
TGTGCCAGCAGCTTAGCCGCAAGACAGTCCAATAATTCACCCCTCCACTTT	CASSLAARQSNNSPLHF	TRBJ1-6	TRBV7-9	NA	NA
TGTGCCTGGAGTGTACTTGGGGGCGAGACTGAAGCTTTCTTT	CAWSVLGGETEAFF	TRBJ1-1	TRBV30	once	NA
TGTGCCAGCAGCGGGACAGGGACCTACGAGCAGTACTTC	CASSGTGTYEQYF	TRBJ2-7	TRBV2	NA	TRBD1
TGTGCCAGCAGCCCCCGGGACAGCCTTTACAATGAGCAGTTCTTC	CASSPRDSLYNEQFF	TRBJ2-1	TRBV7-2	NA	TRBD1
TGTGCCAGCAGCTTAGGGGCTGGCGGGAACAATGAGCAGTTCTTC	CASSLGAGGNNEQFF	TRBJ2-1	TRBV11-3	NA	NA